Below are 18 T cell receptor beta chains sequenced from a single sample in a study of relationships among human T cell subsets. The T cell receptor alpha and beta CDR3 regions were amplified from mRNA by semiquantitative ARM-PCR. Tagged nested gene-specific primers were used first, then communal superprimers amplified exponentially. TCRdb re-called the multiplex PCR reads with MiXCR, one entry per CDR3 protein. The sample holds 3,000 to 4,000 distinct CDR3 sequences, roughly 51% seen once. Anti-CD294 bead selection, following depletion of CD4+CD56+ natural killer T cells, yielded the Th2 cells. The sequenced sample consisted of CD4+ Th2 cells sorted from blood. These receptors were collected from a man aged 40-49 years in good health.

This clonotype rates as large. The rearrangement joins TRBV11-2 to TRBJ2-3; weak D call: TRBD2 (7 bases). V lost 1 base, J lost 2 bases, and 19 bases lay in between. Germline CDR1 SGHAT, CDR2 FQNNGV. The CDR3 is made up of 18 amino acids. CDR3 nucleotides: TGTGCCAGCAGCTTAGGTCGCGGGCGGGGGCCCCTCACAGATACGCAGTATTTT. Its translation is CASSLGRGRGPLTDTQYF.

This clonotype has just a few counts. This chain uses TRBV6-1 with TRBJ2-7, with D uncertain. CDR1 is MNHNS, CDR2 SASEGT, per germline. With 6 bases removed from V and 2 bases from J, the gap between germline ends came to 5 bases. There are 11 residues in the CDR3. DNA of the CDR3: TGTGCCAGCAGCGCGACCTACGAGCAGTACTTC. This encodes CASSATYEQYF.

The rearrangement links TRBV20-1 to TRBJ2-7, with TRBD1 as a possible D gene (5 bases). Germline V gene sequence: CDR1 DFQATT, CDR2 SNEGSKA (reference sequence). Between the trimmed V and J ends, which lost 7 bases and 2 bases, there was a span of 9 bases. This CDR3 comprises 11 residues. The CDR3 DNA reads TGCAGTGGCCAAGGGGCCTACGAGCAGTACTTC. It codes for CSGQGAYEQYF.

This clonotype was recorded a few times. The chain's CDR3 is CASSFPSGKQETQYF. DNA for the CDR3: TGTGCCAGCAGCTTCCCTTCAGGGAAACAAGAGACCCAGTACTTC. The V gene is TRBV11-2, the J gene TRBJ2-5; D is possibly TRBD1 (5 bases). V was clipped by 3 bases and J by 2 bases, with 13 bases between them. The CDR3 has 15 amino acids. Germline CDR1 and CDR2: SGHAT and FQNNGV. Complete variable domain (other parts from reference TRBV11-2 and TRBJ2-5): EAGVAQSPRYKIIEKRQSVAFWCNPISGHATLYWYQQILGQGPKLLIQFQNNGVVDDSQLPKDRFSAERLKGVDSTLKIQPAKLEDSAVYLCASSFPSGKQETQYFGPGTRLLVL.

The genes are TRBV29-1 and TRBJ2-7; D is perhaps TRBD2 (6 bases). Trimming removed 6 bases at V and 5 bases at J, with 14 bases between. Germline V gene lookup returns CDR1 SQVTM and CDR2 ANQGSEA. This CDR3 is built from 12 residues. CDR3: CSVAPGVNEQYF. DNA of the CDR3: TGCAGCGTCGCCCCGGGGGTGAACGAGCAGTACTTC.

This chain connects TRBV4-1 to TRBJ2-6; D is ambiguous. Deletions cut 0 bases from V and 5 bases from J, with 5 bases between. Germline CDR1 MGHRA, CDR2 YSYEKL. There are 14 residues in the CDR3. CDR3 coding DNA: TGCGCCAGCAGCCAAGAACGGAGGGCCAACGTCCTGACTTTC. It yields the protein CASSQERRANVLTF.

This clonotype has only one observation. The chain joins TRBV29-1 to TRBJ1-5; D remains unclear. CDR1 is SQVTM, CDR2 ANQGSEA, per germline. Trimming pared 8 bases from V and 1 base from J, leaving 18 bases between. The CDR3 totals 15 residues. CDR3: CSPISPGESNQPQHF. The CDR3 DNA sequence: TGCAGCCCCATATCCCCCGGGGAGAGCAATCAGCCCCAGCATTTT.

The chain combines TRBV28 with TRBJ2-7; TRBD2 matches 10 bases. The CDR3 length is 15 residues. Germline V gene sequence: CDR1 MDHEN, CDR2 SYDVKM. The ends lost 8 bases at V and 2 bases at J; junction bases unmatched: 9. For the CDR3, the DNA is TGTGCCAGCGCCACGGCGGGACTAGCGCCCTACGAGCAGTACTTC. It translates to CASATAGLAPYEQYF.

The chain recombines TRBV4-1 with TRBJ1-1, with a possible D match to TRBD1 (5 bases). With 7 bases removed from V and 4 bases from J, the gap between germline ends came to 19 bases. This CDR3 is built from 15 residues. CDR1 and CDR2 from the germline V gene are MGHRA and YSYEKL. CDR3 region: CASTPGRRDPTEAFF. The CDR3 DNA is TGCGCCAGCACTCCAGGTCGGCGGGACCCCACTGAAGCTTTCTTT.

The chain recombines TRBV24-1 with TRBJ1-2; D is unresolved. This CDR3 is 12 amino acids long. Germline assignment: CDR1 KGHDR and CDR2 SFDVKD. Trimming pared 6 bases from V and 8 bases from J, leaving 12 bases between. The CDR3 protein is CATSSPLGGYTF. Written as DNA, the CDR3 is TGTGCCACCAGTTCCCCCCTCGGGGGCTACACCTTC.

The chain has TRBV6-1 and TRBJ2-3; D gene uncertain. V lost 3 bases and J 3 bases, leaving 7 bases between the germline ends. The CDR3 consists of 13 residues. Germline V gives CDR1 MNHNS, CDR2 SASEGT. CDR3 residues: CASSELRTDTQYF. CDR3 nucleotide sequence: TGTGCCAGCAGTGAGTTGAGGACAGATACGCAGTATTTT.

This clonotype was recorded a few times. One end of the junction does not line up with germline, which may come from a read error. The J gene is TRBJ2-7, the V gene TRBV20-1, with 7 nucleotides matching TRBD2. Germline CDR1 and CDR2: DFQATT and SNEGSKA (reference sequence). This CDR3 has 12 residues. In nucleotides, the CDR3 is TGCAATGCTAGTCTAGCGGACTACGAGCAGTACTTC. It codes for CNASLADYEQYF.

This clonotype has just one count. This chain links TRBV2 with TRBJ1-3; the D is unclear. This CDR3 has 13 amino acids. Germline V gene data show CDR1 as SNHLY and CDR2 as FYNNEI. V lost 8 bases, J lost 1 base, and 9 bases lay in between. The CDR3 DNA sequence: TGTGCCAGCCATTCAGAATCTGGAAACACCATATATTTT. Amino acids: CASHSESGNTIYF.

The chain recombines TRBV20-1 with TRBJ1-1; 10 bases agree with TRBD1. V trimming: 5 bases; J trimming: 0 bases; junction bases outside the gene matches: 12. Germline V gene sequence: CDR1 DFQATT, CDR2 SNEGSKA (reference sequence). The CDR3 spans 17 residues. CDR3 amino acids: CSADPAGQGIMNTEAFF. The CDR3 DNA sequence: TGCAGTGCTGATCCTGCGGGACAGGGGATAATGAACACTGAAGCTTTCTTT.

CDR3 residues: CASSKIKSGGYEQYF. The CDR3 coding sequence is TGTGCCAGCAGCAAAATTAAGTCAGGGGGGTACGAGCAGTACTTC. J is TRBJ2-7 and V is TRBV21-1; the table's D call TRBD1 went unverified against the DNA. TRBV21-1 is flagged as a pseudogene. This CDR3 comprises 15 residues.

This chain's CDR3 is CASSSRGRTDTQYF. The CDR3, as DNA: TGTGCCAGCAGTTCCAGGGGGCGCACAGATACGCAGTATTTT. The chain joins TRBV12-3 or TRBV12-4 to TRBJ2-3, with 8 positions matching TRBD1. V gave up 4 bases and J gave up 1 base; unmatched junction bases: 1. CDR3 size: 14 residues.

This clonotype was detected a few times. The chain links TRBV28 to TRBJ2-1; 7 bases align to TRBD2. The CDR3 totals 15 residues. Germline V lookup: CDR1 MDHEN, CDR2 SYDVKM. V was pared by 7 bases and J by 0 bases, with 6 bases of the junction left unmatched. CDR3 sequence reads: CASIGGSASYNEQFF. The CDR3 DNA is TGTGCCAGCATCGGCGGGAGTGCCTCCTACAATGAGCAGTTCTTC.

This clonotype was observed a few times. This chain uses TRBV11-3 with TRBJ2-7; TRBD2 matches at 7 bases. Germline loops: CDR1 SGHNT, CDR2 YENEEA. With V trimmed by 4 bases and J by 3 bases, 6 bases remained unmatched. This CDR3 has 14 residues. CDR3 nucleotide sequence: TGTGCCAGCAGCTCCCGGGACTACCTCTACGAGCAGTACTTC. This translates into CASSSRDYLYEQYF.